Following are 18 T cell receptor beta chains from one sample sequenced in a study of cytomegalovirus exposure and HLA in healthy donors. The PCR contained 60 Vbeta and 13 Jbeta primers. Using immunoSEQ multiplex PCR, the repertoire was profiled, and TCRdb retains in-frame clones only, with some absent. The repertoire has under 300,000 clones, about nine tenths of them found once; the top ten carry less than 4%. Sequencing input: PBMCs. These receptors were obtained from a man aged 35-49 years in good health and CMV-seropositive.

The chain combines TRBV2 with TRBJ2-1; 7 bases align to TRBD1. Trimming took 1 base from V and 8 from J; bases not matched to a gene: 5. The CDR3 has 14 residues. The germline V gene has CDR1 SNHLY and CDR2 FYNNEI. CDR3 loop: CASSEGRGWDEQFF. The CDR3 coding sequence is TGTGCCAGCAGTGAAGGCAGGGGGTGGGATGAGCAGTTCTTC.

This chain joins TRBV28 and TRBJ2-5; tentatively, D is TRBD1 (6 bases). This CDR3 comprises 12 residues. CDR1 is MDHEN, CDR2 SYDVKM, per germline. The V and J ends lost 5 bases and 3 bases respectively, with 7 bases between them. CDR3 in DNA: TGTGCCAGCAGTAGACAGGAAGAGACCCAGTACTTC. It translates to CASSRQEETQYF.

Details on this clone: An end of the junction differs from the germline gene, which may be a read error. The chain joins TRBV7-9 to TRBJ2-6; TRBD2 matches at 7 bases. Germline-derived CDR1 and CDR2 are SEHNR and FQNEAQ (reference sequence). This CDR3 comprises 17 residues. CDR3 sequence (DNA): TGTTCCAGCAGCTCAGGACTAGAGAGCTCTGGGGCCAACGTCCTGACTTTC. This sequence encodes CSSSSGLESSGANVLTF.

The V gene is TRBV15, the J gene TRBJ1-1; 8 bases align to TRBD1. CDR1 is LNHNV and CDR2 is YYDKDF in the germline V gene (reference sequence). Trimming at V came to 0 bases and at J to 1 base, leaving 7 bases not matched to a gene. The CDR3 loop spans 17 amino acids. CDR3 in DNA: TGTGCCACCAGCAGAGATAGGCTTACAGGGGGGAACACTGAAGCTTTCTTT. Translation gives CATSRDRLTGGNTEAFF.

The CDR3, as DNA: TGTGCCAGCAGTGAACTTTGGAGCTCCTACAATGAGCAGTTCTTC. Its protein is CASSELWSSYNEQFF. The V gene is TRBV2, the J gene TRBJ2-1; D gene unclear. This CDR3 has 15 residues. Trimming cost V 2 bases and J 0 bases, with 8 bases left between them. Germline V CDR1 and CDR2: SNHLY, FYNNEI.

V is TRBV6-5 and J is TRBJ2-5; 8 positions match TRBD1. The DNA end is more similar to TRBJ2-7, so the J call may be wrong. Germline V gene sequence: CDR1 MNHEY, CDR2 SVGAGI. The CDR3 has 16 amino acids. CDR3 region: CASSYSSGQGRYEQYF. CDR3 DNA sequence: TGTGCCAGCAGTTACTCTTCCGGACAGGGTCGATACGAGCAGTACTTC.

The chain combines TRBV18 with TRBJ1-4; tentative D call: TRBD1 (5 bases). Looked up from germline, CDR1 is KGHSH and CDR2 is LQKENI. The CDR3 is made up of 13 amino acids. Trimming removed 5 bases at V and 5 bases at J, with 9 bases between. The CDR3 DNA sequence: TGTGCCAGCTCAACAGGATTGAATGAAAAACTGTTTTTT. Protein product: CASSTGLNEKLFF.

The chain employs TRBV4-1 and TRBJ2-3, with TRBD2 matching over 9 bases. From germline, CDR1 is MGHRA and CDR2 YSYEKL. V shed 4 bases, J shed 4 bases, and the junction held 9 bases outside the gene matches. The CDR3 has 16 amino acids. This chain's CDR3 is CASSPNLAGVSDTQYF. CDR3 coding DNA: TGCGCCAGCAGCCCAAACTTAGCGGGAGTCTCAGATACGCAGTATTTT.

The chain recombines TRBV5-1 with TRBJ2-7, with D possibly TRBD2 on 6 matching bases. The CDR3 is made up of 14 amino acids. The germline V and J ends were trimmed by 4 bases and 3 bases, with 14 bases remaining between them. Germline-derived CDR1 and CDR2 are SGHRS and YFSETQ. Here the CDR3 reads CASSGPRRDYEQYF. The CDR3 DNA sequence: TGCGCCAGCAGCGGACCTAGGCGGGACTACGAGCAGTACTTC.

This chain uses TRBV7-9 with TRBJ2-7; D is unclear. Per germline, CDR1 SEHNR and CDR2 FQNEAQ (reference sequence). The CDR3 runs to 15 residues. V lost 4 bases, J lost 3 bases, and 16 bases lay in between. CDR3 bases: TGTGCCAGCAGCTCCTCCGAGCGCTTAGTCTACGAGCAGTACTTC. This gives the protein CASSSSERLVYEQYF. The whole variable domain, filled in from reference TRBV7-9 and TRBJ2-7, reads DTGVSQNPRHKITKRGQNVTFRCDPISEHNRLYWYRQTLGQGPEFLTYFQNEAQLEKSRLLSDRFSAERPKGSFSTLEIQRTEQGDSAMYLCASSSSERLVYEQYFGPGTRLTVT.

The chain joins TRBV4-1 to TRBJ1-1; D unresolved. Trimming took off 4 bases at V and 1 base at J, with 10 bases between the two ends. Germline values: CDR1 MGHRA, CDR2 YSYEKL. This CDR3 region has 14 residues. The CDR3 sequence: CASSPGYWNTEAFF. Here the CDR3 DNA reads TGCGCCAGCAGCCCGGGGTATTGGAACACTGAAGCTTTCTTT.

The chain carries TRBV6-5 and TRBJ1-1, with TRBD1 matching over 8 bases. The CDR3 is 14 residues long. Germline CDR1 reads MNHEY; CDR2 reads SVGAGI. After removal of 7 bases from V and 2 bases from J, the junction contained 6 bases not matched to a gene. The CDR3 coding sequence is TGTGCCAGCATCGACAGGGGCGGAAACACTGAAGCTTTCTTT. As protein: CASIDRGGNTEAFF.

The J gene is TRBJ2-1, the V gene TRBV27; D perhaps matches TRBD2 (6 bases). V was cut by 2 bases and J by 6 bases, with 11 bases left in between. The germline gives CDR1 MNHEY, CDR2 SMNVEV (reference sequence). The CDR3 runs to 14 residues. CDR3 amino acids: CASSLAGTGNEQFF. The CDR3 nucleotides read TGTGCCAGCAGTTTAGCAGGGACTGGCAATGAGCAGTTCTTC.

The gene calls are TRBV5-1 and TRBJ2-4; 8 bases are shared with TRBD1. The germline V gene has CDR1 SGHRS and CDR2 YFSETQ. The CDR3 covers 15 residues. V was pared by 5 bases and J by 4 bases, with 8 bases of the junction left unmatched. In nucleotides, the CDR3 is TGCGCCAGCAGACCCGGGACAGGTCATAAAAACATTCAGTACTTC. This sequence encodes CASRPGTGHKNIQYF.

The CDR3 sequence: CASSRTARTYEQYF. The CDR3 DNA reads TGCGCCAGCAGCCGGACAGCCCGAACCTACGAGCAGTACTTC. The chain uses TRBV5-1 and TRBJ2-7; D might be TRBD1 (6 bases). Trimming cost V 4 bases and J 2 bases, with 13 bases left between them. The CDR3 extends over 14 amino acids. The germline V gene has CDR1 SGHRS and CDR2 YFSETQ.

This chain connects TRBV5-1 to TRBJ2-3; D call uncertain. Germline lookup yields CDR1 SGHRS and CDR2 YFSETQ. Trimming pared 6 bases from V and 0 bases from J, leaving 11 bases between. The length of the CDR3 is 14 residues. The CDR3 loop reads CASTPDTSTDTQYF. CDR3 sequence (DNA): TGCGCCAGCACCCCAGACACTAGCACAGATACGCAGTATTTT.

J is TRBJ1-2 and V is TRBV5-1; 8 nucleotides match TRBD1. Germline V lookup: CDR1 SGHRS, CDR2 YFSETQ. The V and J ends lost 4 bases and 4 bases, in that order; junction bases with no gene match: 6. The CDR3 loop spans 14 amino acids. The CDR3 DNA reads TGCGCCAGCAGCCGAGACAGGGGTAGCTATGGCTACACCTTC. Translation: CASSRDRGSYGYTF.

This clone was seen only a few times. The chain combines TRBV9 with TRBJ2-5, with TRBD2 identical over 10 bases. The germline V gene encodes CDR1 SGDLS and CDR2 YYNGEE. The CDR3 loop spans 17 amino acids. The junction had 9 bases not matched to a gene; V was cut back by 0 bases and J by 4 bases. CDR3 sequence: CASSVEGLAGVGETQYF. CDR3 in DNA: TGTGCCAGCAGCGTAGAGGGCCTAGCGGGAGTGGGAGAGACCCAGTACTTC. Looking up the rest from reference TRBV9 and TRBJ2-5 gives the full variable domain: DSGVTQTPKHLITATGQRVTLRCSPRSGDLSVYWYQQSLDQGLQFLIQYYNGEERAKGNILERFSAQQFPDLHSELNLSSLELGDSALYFCASSVEGLAGVGETQYFGPGTRLLVL.